Below are 8 T cell receptor beta chains sequenced from a single sample in a study of memory CD4+ T cells and cytomegalovirus serostatus. The sort gate was single viable CD3+CD4+CD8-CD45RO+ cells for memory CD4+ T cells. Method: immunoSEQ multiplex PCR; TCRdb's copy keeps in-frame clones and lacks some. The sample carries 60,000 or so clones, more than 70% recorded once. The sequenced sample consisted of memory CD4+ T cells from blood. The receptors derive from an adult in good health and CMV-seronegative. Some clones in this sample may be carry-over from other donors' samples.

The chain recombines TRBV5-4 with TRBJ1-3; 12 bases fit TRBD1. The junction had 4 bases not matched to a gene; V was cut back by 0 bases and J by 3 bases. Germline V gene sequence: CDR1 SGHNT, CDR2 YYREEE (reference sequence). The CDR3 contains 17 residues. CDR3 in amino acids: CASSLGGQGAFGNTIYF. The CDR3 coding sequence is TGTGCCAGCAGCTTGGGGGGACAGGGGGCTTTTGGAAACACCATATATTTT.

The gene calls are TRBV25-1 and TRBJ1-5; perhaps TRBD1 as D (6 bases). The CDR3 is made up of 18 amino acids. Trimming removed 7 bases at V and 11 bases at J, with 33 bases between. Germline V lookup: CDR1 MGHDK, CDR2 SYGVNS. The CDR3 protein is CASISYTGYGPYLGAQHF. CDR3 in DNA: TGTGCCAGCATTTCTTATACAGGGTACGGACCATACCTCGGGGCCCAGCATTTT. The complete variable domain, with remaining parts taken from reference TRBV25-1 and TRBJ1-5, reads EADIYQTPRYLVIGTGKKITLECSQTMGHDKMYWYQQDPGMELHLIHYSYGVNSTEKGDLSSESTVSRIRTEHFPLTLESARPSHTSQYLCASISYTGYGPYLGAQHFGDGTRLSIL.

The J gene is TRBJ1-5, the V gene TRBV28; a possible D gene is TRBD1 (6 bases). V shed 2 bases and J shed 3 bases, with 11 bases lying between them. CDR1 and CDR2 (germline): MDHEN, SYDVKM. This CDR3 is 15 amino acids long. The CDR3 DNA follows: TGTGCCAGCAGTTTAGATGTGGGGGCCAATCAGCCCCAGCATTTT. Translation gives CASSLDVGANQPQHF.

V usage is TRBV6-6 and J usage is TRBJ2-7, with TRBD2 matching 9 bases. J gave up 3 bases and V 11 bases, and 8 bases lay outside the gene matches. Germline V gives CDR1 MNHNY, CDR2 SVGAGI (reference sequence). The CDR3 is 13 amino acids. The CDR3 protein is CACTSGPHYEQYF. Here the CDR3 DNA reads TGTGCCTGCACTAGCGGGCCTCACTACGAGCAGTACTTC.

The genes are TRBV7-9 and TRBJ2-2; TRBD2 aligns across 12 bases. The CDR3 is 16 amino acids. The ends lost 5 bases at V and 2 bases at J; junction bases unmatched: 3. Germline CDR1 is SEHNR and CDR2 is FQNEAQ (reference sequence). CDR3 sequence reads: CASSRLAGANTGELFF. CDR3 sequence (DNA): TGTGCCAGCAGCCGACTAGCGGGAGCAAACACCGGGGAGCTGTTTTTT. The full variable domain, completed using reference TRBV7-9 and TRBJ2-2, is DTGVSQNPRHKITKRGQNVTFRCDPISEHNRLYWYRQTLGQGPEFLTYFQNEAQLEKSRLLSDRFSAERPKGSFSTLEIQRTEQGDSAMYLCASSRLAGANTGELFFGEGSRLTVL.

V usage is TRBV6-6 and J usage is TRBJ2-2; D might be TRBD2 (6 bases). This CDR3 spans 16 amino acids. CDR1 and CDR2 from the germline V gene are MNHNY and SVGAGI (reference sequence). V lost 0 bases to trimming and J lost 1 base, with 9 bases between them. This CDR3 reads CASSYSGGLNTGELFF. In DNA form, the CDR3 reads TGTGCCAGCAGTTACTCCGGGGGACTGAACACCGGGGAGCTGTTTTTT.

The V call is TRBV19, the J call TRBJ1-4, with D hard to call. In germline, CDR1 is LNHDA, CDR2 SQIVND (reference sequence). Trimming removed 6 bases from V and 2 bases from J, with 10 bases in between. The CDR3 has 14 amino acids. The CDR3 loop reads CASRGSGTNEKLFF. DNA of the CDR3: TGTGCCAGTAGAGGGAGCGGCACTAATGAAAAACTGTTTTTT. Using reference TRBV19 and TRBJ1-4 for the parts outside the CDR3, the full variable domain is DGGITQSPKYLFRKEGQNVTLSCEQNLNHDAMYWYRQDPGQGLRLIYYSQIVNDFQKGDIAEGYSVSREKKESFPLTVTSAQKNPTAFYLCASRGSGTNEKLFFGSGTQLSVL.

In its sample, this clone was seen once. The rearrangement uses TRBV6-1 and TRBJ2-5; maybe TRBD1 (5 bases). CDR1 MNHNS and CDR2 SASEGT come from the germline V gene. This CDR3 comprises 13 residues. V was cut by 10 bases and J by 5 bases, with 17 bases left in between. The CDR3: CATLLGPRETQYF. CDR3 nucleotides: TGTGCCACCCTTTTGGGGCCAAGGGAGACCCAGTACTTC.